This T cell receptor (beta chain) was sequenced during a study of siplizumab effects on memory and regulatory T cells. Study-level findings and limits: Researchers could map only a minor fraction of alloreactive clones to unstimulated subsets. The suppressive capacity of proliferating Tregs from siplizumab cultures remained unconfirmed.

V was cut by 0 bases and J by 1 base, with 10 bases left in between. Germline V gene lookup returns CDR1 SGHKS and CDR2 YYEKEE (reference sequence). CDR3 size: 15 residues. The repertoire was sequenced with immunoSEQ multiplex PCR; TCRdb's copy has only in-frame clones and lacks some. The table includes 70,000 or so clones, around 90% detected once. As for this clone: Its target is unknown.

The J gene is TRBJ1-1, the V gene TRBV5-5, with D unclear. The sequenced material came from CD8+ T cells sorted from blood. The sequence derives from a human donor in good health. The CDR3 here is CASSLGQSGNTEAFF. CDR3 bases: TGTGCCAGCAGCTTGGGTCAGTCAGGGAACACTGAAGCTTTCTTT. The full variable domain, with the rest looked up from reference TRBV5-5 and TRBJ1-1, is DAGVTQSPTHLIKTRGQQVTLRCSPISGHKSVSWYQQVLGQGPQFIFQYYEKEERGRGNFPDRFSARQFPNYSSELNVNALLLGDSALYLCASSLGQSGNTEAFFGQGTRLTVV.